This T cell receptor (beta chain) was documented in a study of response to subunit inactivated influenza vaccine (dated by TCRdb to the late 2010s). About the study as a whole: Deep quantitative T cell receptor repertoire profiling was used in the study to track responses to a trivalent subunit inactivated influenza vaccine. The study at large found these results: According to the authors, only a limited number of new T cells may be recruited by each seasonal influenza vaccination.

The library relied on RT-PCR. Sequenced using an Illumina HiSeq 2500. TCRdb applied fastp at Q25 and MiXCR to the public reads, then kept only in-frame beta chains. Every entry covers one CDR3 protein and lists the most common genes and DNA from its rows. This sample is represented by approximately 700,000 distinct CDR3 sequences; around 13% of them were singletons. Clones ranked in the top ten supply around 6.5% of the sample. The germline V gene sets CDR1 to MGHRA and CDR2 to YSYEKL. Its CDR3 holds 12 amino acids, cysteine through phenylalanine. The read is trimmed to its CDR3 DNA, 36 bases read in frame from base 1. Deletion took 0 bases off V and 10 bases off J, with a span of 6 bases between the germline ends. Concerning this clonotype: This receptor's antigen is unknown. Within one base of it there is no much larger clone, and no base qualities were kept.

The clonotype was recovered from a man over 45 who received an inactivated influenza vaccine. Donor details come from another sample of the same person, matched by shared clones. The V and J segments used are TRBV4-1 and TRBJ1-4, with the identity of the D gene unclear. Specimen: PBMCs from blood, collected around 14 days before vaccination. The encoded CDR3 is CASSQDRVKLFF. Read as DNA, the sequence is TGCGCCAGCAGCCAAGATCGAGTAAAACTGTTTTTT.